The next 22 T cell receptor beta chains were all read from a single sample in a study of cytotoxic CD8 clonotypes in ibrutinib-treated CLL. Libraries were prepared by immunoSEQ multiplex PCR; TCRdb keeps only in-frame clonotypes and omits some of them. The table includes 330,000 or so clones, 67% detected once. This specimen was PBMCs, taken after 36 months of ibrutinib treatment. The receptor set was obtained from a human donor with chronic lymphocytic leukemia.

The V and J genes are TRBV18 and TRBJ1-1; TRBD1 matches at 7 bases. The V gene's germline CDR1 is KGHSH and CDR2 LQKENI. The V and J ends lost 1 base and 6 bases, in that order; junction bases with no gene match: 5. This CDR3 region has 14 residues. CDR3 DNA sequence: TGTGCCAGCTCACCACTAGACAGGGAAGCTGAAGCTTTCTTT. Its translation is CASSPLDREAEAFF.

This clone was seen more than once but under ten times. The chain couples TRBV18 to TRBJ1-2, with D perhaps TRBD1 (5 bases). This CDR3 is 13 amino acids long. Trimming removed 6 bases at V and 4 bases at J, with 12 bases between. The germline CDR1 and CDR2 sequences are KGHSH and LQKENI. As DNA, the CDR3 is TGTGCCAGCTCCCAGAGACAGCGCTATGGCTACACCTTC. As protein: CASSQRQRYGYTF.

This clone was observed a handful of times. This chain links TRBV7-2 with TRBJ1-1; no firm D call. Germline lookup yields CDR1 SGHTA and CDR2 FQGNSA. This CDR3 has 13 amino acids. V was clipped by 3 bases and J by 0 bases, with 5 bases between them. CDR3 region: CASSFAMNTEAFF. The CDR3 DNA follows: TGTGCCAGCAGCTTTGCCATGAACACTGAAGCTTTCTTT.

This rearrangement joins TRBV7-9 to TRBJ1-3, with TRBD1 identical over 8 bases. Trimming removed 4 bases from V and 2 bases from J; junction bases left unmatched: 4. This CDR3 contains 15 residues. CDR1 and CDR2 (germline): SEHNR, FQNEAQ (reference sequence). The CDR3 DNA follows: TGTGCCAGCAGCTCTCCGACAGGGGCTGGAAACACCATATATTTT. Translation: CASSSPTGAGNTIYF.

Note on this clone: The sample contains more than one DNA sequence encoding this CDR3. The chain is built from TRBV7-2 and TRBJ2-5; unclear D gene. The V gene's germline CDR1 is SGHTA and CDR2 FQGNSA. The V end was cut by 3 bases, the J end by 2 bases, with 7 bases between. The CDR3 runs 13 residues. CDR3 amino acids: CASSLARQETQYF. The CDR3 DNA reads as TGTGCCAGCAGCTTGGCTAGACAAGAGACCCAGTACTTC.

This chain uses TRBV19 with TRBJ2-3; 10 positions agree with TRBD1. Germline-derived CDR1 and CDR2 are LNHDA and SQIVND (reference sequence). This CDR3 spans 16 amino acids. J lost 4 bases, V lost 2 bases, and 6 bases had no gene match. CDR3 sequence (DNA): TGTGCCAGTAGTATATCGAGACAGGGGGCTGCAGATACGCAGTATTTT. This translates into CASSISRQGAADTQYF.

V is TRBV19 and J is TRBJ2-7; D might be TRBD2 (6 bases). CDR1 and CDR2 (germline): LNHDA, SQIVND (reference sequence). This CDR3 is built from 15 residues. V lost 5 bases and J lost 2, with 16 bases in between. CDR3 in DNA: TGTGCCAGTAGTGCCCGGGACTGGGGGGCCTACGAGCAGTACTTC. As protein: CASSARDWGAYEQYF.

V and J are TRBV6-6 and TRBJ2-2; D not resolved. The V gene's germline CDR1 is MNHNY and CDR2 SVGAGI (reference sequence). V was shortened by 4 bases and J by 7 bases, with 4 bases between the two germline ends. The CDR3 spans 11 residues. This chain's CDR3 is CASSSHGELFF. DNA for the CDR3: TGTGCCAGCAGTTCCCACGGGGAGCTGTTTTTT.

Only a few counts were recorded for this clone. The V call is TRBV4-1, the J call TRBJ1-4; perhaps TRBD1 as D (5 bases). V lost 3 bases to trimming and J lost 3 bases, with 11 bases between them. Per germline, CDR1 MGHRA and CDR2 YSYEKL. The CDR3 sequence is 15 residues long. In DNA form, the CDR3 reads TGCGCCAGCAGCCAGTACCGGGACCCTAATGAAAAACTGTTTTTT. It yields the protein CASSQYRDPNEKLFF.

The V and J genes are TRBV5-6 and TRBJ1-2, with TRBD1 as a possible D gene (5 bases). The CDR3 has 19 amino acids. CDR1 is SGHDT, CDR2 YYEEEE, per germline. The germline V and J ends were trimmed by 7 bases and 1 base, with 29 bases remaining between them. The CDR3 region has the DNA TGTGCCAGCGGGGTTTGGGGACGGACTCTAAAACCTTATAACTATGGCTACACCTTC. Protein sequence: CASGVWGRTLKPYNYGYTF.

The chain combines TRBV10-3 with TRBJ1-6, with D perhaps TRBD1 (5 bases). The germline V and J ends were trimmed by 0 bases and 6 bases, with 9 bases remaining between them. Germline CDR1 and CDR2: ENHRY and SYGVKD. The CDR3 has 15 amino acids. The CDR3 region is CAISESPGSNSPLHF. The CDR3 DNA follows: TGTGCCATCAGTGAGTCACCAGGGTCTAATTCACCCCTCCACTTT.

The CDR3 nucleotides are TGCGCCAGCAGCCCCCGGCCGACCGGGGAGCTGTTTTTT. This sequence encodes CASSPRPTGELFF. The chain is built from TRBV5-1 and TRBJ2-2, with D unclear. Trimming removed 4 bases from V and 5 bases from J, with 9 bases in between. Germline CDR1 reads SGHRS; CDR2 reads YFSETQ. This CDR3 spans 13 amino acids.

In this sample, this clone turned up a few times. This chain uses TRBV4-1 with TRBJ1-6; 10 nucleotides match TRBD1. After removal of 1 base from V and 7 bases from J, the junction contained 4 bases not matched to a gene. The CDR3 contains 16 residues. Germline-derived CDR1 and CDR2 are MGHRA and YSYEKL. The CDR3 spells CASSQAGQGWNSPLHF. In DNA, the CDR3 is TGCGCCAGCAGCCAAGCGGGACAGGGGTGGAATTCACCCCTCCACTTT.

The V and J genes are TRBV6-1 and TRBJ1-1; D not certain. V shed 2 bases and J shed 5 bases, with 12 bases lying between them. CDR1 and CDR2 from the germline V gene are MNHNS and SASEGT. The CDR3 has 14 residues. The CDR3 loop reads CASSELWGGTEAFF. The CDR3 bases are TGTGCCAGCAGTGAATTGTGGGGAGGGACTGAAGCTTTCTTT.

The rearrangement joins TRBV9 to TRBJ1-3; tentative D call: TRBD1 (6 bases). The V end lost 2 bases, the J end lost 3 bases, and 9 bases lay between the germline ends. Germline-derived CDR1 and CDR2 are SGDLS and YYNGEE. The CDR3 contains 14 residues. As DNA, the CDR3 is TGTGCCAGCAGCGTCGGGACACTTGGAAACACCATATATTTT. This gives the protein CASSVGTLGNTIYF.

This sequence joins TRBV4-1 and TRBJ1-2, with 7 bases lining up with TRBD1. V dropped 4 bases and J dropped 5; count of bases not matched to a gene: 16. The CDR3 is 17 amino acids. Germline V gene data show CDR1 as MGHRA and CDR2 as YSYEKL. CDR3 sequence reads: CASSRPKGTQGEYGYTF. For the CDR3, the DNA is TGCGCCAGCAGCCGCCCGAAGGGCACCCAGGGGGAATATGGCTACACCTTC.

CDR3 region: CASSRDGFNYGYTF. In DNA, the CDR3 is TGTGCCAGCTCACGTGACGGTTTTAACTATGGCTACACCTTC. The chain couples TRBV18 to TRBJ1-2, with unresolved D. CDR3 size: 14 residues. CDR1 and CDR2 (germline): KGHSH, LQKENI. V lost 4 bases and J 1 base, leaving 10 bases between the germline ends.

V gene TRBV6-1 combines with J gene TRBJ1-1; D is ambiguous. Germline CDR1 reads MNHNS; CDR2 reads SASEGT. The CDR3 is made up of 14 amino acids. The ends were cut back, 2 bases at V and 2 bases at J, with 9 bases in the middle. CDR3 nucleotides: TGTGCCAGCAGTGAAAAGGCGGGAAACACTGAAGCTTTCTTT. Protein: CASSEKAGNTEAFF.

This chain's CDR3 is CASTGTGLNTEAFF. The CDR3 region has the DNA TGTGCCAGTACCGGTACAGGGTTGAACACTGAAGCTTTCTTT. The chain employs TRBV19 and TRBJ1-1, with D possibly matching TRBD1 (6 bases). Trimming took off 7 bases at V and 0 bases at J, with 12 bases between the two ends. The CDR3 runs to 14 residues. Germline-derived CDR1 and CDR2 are LNHDA and SQIVND (reference sequence).

This chain joins TRBV7-2 and TRBJ2-7; D is unresolved. The CDR3 loop spans 13 amino acids. V lost 4 bases to trimming and J lost 3 bases, with 10 bases between them. The germline gives CDR1 SGHTA, CDR2 FQGNSA. The CDR3 region has the DNA TGTGCCAGCAGCTACGGATTAGGCTACGAGCAGTACTTC. This sequence encodes CASSYGLGYEQYF.

The chain carries TRBV11-1 and TRBJ2-5; 8 bases agree with TRBD2. CDR1 is SGHAT and CDR2 is FQDESV in the germline V gene (reference sequence). This CDR3 contains 17 residues. The ends lost 2 bases at V and 1 base at J; junction bases unmatched: 9. The CDR3 is CASSLPAKGLAQETQYF. CDR3 DNA: TGTGCCAGCAGCTTACCAGCAAAAGGACTAGCCCAAGAGACCCAGTACTTC. The variable domain in full, completed from reference TRBV11-1 and TRBJ2-5, reads EAEVAQSPRYKITEKSQAVAFWCDPISGHATLYWYRQILGQGPELLVQFQDESVVDDSQLPKDRFSAERLKGVDSTLKIQPAELGDSAMYLCASSLPAKGLAQETQYFGPGTRLLVL.

In this sample, this clone turned up a few times. The genes are TRBV25-1 and TRBJ1-6; D remains unclear. This CDR3 spans 15 amino acids. Trimming removed 3 bases at V and 13 bases at J, with 19 bases between. Per the germline V gene, CDR1 is MGHDK and CDR2 is SYGVNS. As DNA, the CDR3 is TGTGCCAGCAGTGATCGGTACAACCTAGGTCACCCCCTCCACTTT. It yields the protein CASSDRYNLGHPLHF.